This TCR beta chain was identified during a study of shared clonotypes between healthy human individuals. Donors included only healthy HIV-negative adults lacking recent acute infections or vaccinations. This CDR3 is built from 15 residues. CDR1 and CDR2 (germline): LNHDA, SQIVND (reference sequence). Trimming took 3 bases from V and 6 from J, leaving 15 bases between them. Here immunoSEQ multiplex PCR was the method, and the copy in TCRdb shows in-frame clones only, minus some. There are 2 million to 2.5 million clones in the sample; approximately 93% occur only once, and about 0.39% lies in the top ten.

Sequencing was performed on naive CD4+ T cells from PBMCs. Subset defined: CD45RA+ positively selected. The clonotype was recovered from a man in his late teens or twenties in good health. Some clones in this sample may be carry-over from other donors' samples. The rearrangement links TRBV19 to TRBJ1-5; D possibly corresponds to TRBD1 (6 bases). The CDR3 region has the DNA TGTGCCAGTAGTATGTGGCAGGGAGGGGGTCAGCCCCAGCATTTT. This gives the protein CASSMWQGGGQPQHF.